The 6 T cell receptor beta chains in this list originate from one sample, sequenced in a study of T cells after yellow fever vaccination. TCRdb re-called the 5' RACE reads through MiXCR, storing one row per CDR3 protein. The sample consists of approximately 120,000 distinct CDR3 sequences, around 7.7% of them appearing once. The sample was CD4+ T cells sorted from PBMCs, taken more than 8 days after the first yellow fever vaccination. Receptor source: a man aged 18 to 35 who received the YFV17D yellow fever vaccine.

This clonotype was detected many times. This chain joins TRBV5-1 and TRBJ2-3; TRBD1 or TRBD2 may be the D gene (5 bases each). V was pared by 4 bases and J by 0 bases, with 9 bases between. CDR3 size: 14 residues. The germline gives CDR1 SGHRS, CDR2 YFSETQ. CDR3 nucleotide sequence: TGCGCCAGCAGCAGCCGGGACAGCACAGATACGCAGTATTTT. Translated: CASSSRDSTDTQYF.

The table lists this clonotype with many counts. The chain uses TRBV20-1 and TRBJ1-1; D may be TRBD1 (6 bases). This CDR3 has 14 amino acids. V was clipped by 1 base and J by 2 bases, with 11 bases between them. Germline CDR1 is DFQATT and CDR2 is SNEGSKA (reference sequence). The CDR3 spells CSARGGGPNTEAFF. The CDR3 region has the DNA TGCAGTGCTAGAGGAGGGGGTCCCAACACTGAAGCTTTCTTT.

Many counts were recorded for this clonotype. The V gene is TRBV12-3 or TRBV12-4, the J gene TRBJ2-3; 11 bases fit TRBD2. V shed 6 bases and J 7 bases; nucleotides not matched to a gene: 9. The CDR3 loop spans 15 amino acids. The CDR3 loop is CASRPTSGGLNTQYF. The CDR3 nucleotides are TGTGCCAGCAGGCCTACTAGCGGGGGTCTGAATACGCAGTATTTT.

This clonotype has at least ten counts. The chain combines TRBV14 with TRBJ1-4; the D gene is possibly TRBD1 (5 bases). Trimming cost V 4 bases and J 8 bases, with 11 bases left between them. This CDR3 region has 13 residues. The germline V gene has CDR1 SGHDN and CDR2 FVKESK. CDR3 in amino acids: CASSRDPREKLFF. The CDR3 nucleotides read TGTGCCAGCAGCCGGGACCCGCGAGAAAAACTGTTTTTT.

This clonotype came up many times. The genes are TRBV4-2 and TRBJ2-6; D unclear. Per germline, CDR1 LGHNA and CDR2 YNFKEQ. The CDR3 covers 15 residues. The germline V and J ends were trimmed by 0 bases and 2 bases, with 5 bases remaining between them. CDR3 in amino acids: CASSQEATGANVLTF. CDR3 coding DNA: TGTGCCAGCAGCCAAGAAGCGACTGGGGCCAACGTCCTGACTTTC.

A few counts support this clonotype. This sequence joins TRBV5-1 and TRBJ2-7; D is perhaps TRBD1 (5 bases). Trimming left V 2 bases short and J 1 base short, with 10 bases between. The length of the CDR3 is 14 residues. The germline CDR1 and CDR2 sequences are SGHRS and YFSETQ. In DNA form, the CDR3 reads TGCGCCAGCAGCTTACCAACAGGTTCCTACGAGCAGTACTTC. This sequence encodes CASSLPTGSYEQYF.